This T cell receptor beta chain was documented in a study of patients and donors after allogeneic stem cell transplantation. TCRdb used MiXCR to reprocess the RT-PCR reads, holding one entry per CDR3 protein. There are under 30,000 distinct CDR3 sequences in the sample; over 7% occur only once, and almost 50% lies in the top ten. The CDR3 covers 13 residues. Looked up from germline, CDR1 is SQVTM and CDR2 is ANQGSEA. The J segment lost 6 bases and the V segment lost 7 bases, leaving 8 bases of the junction unmatched. Sequences were obtained from blood, either unsorted or a sorted T cell fraction (not recorded which). The source of this sequence is a human donor who was either an allogeneic HSCT recipient or a stem cell or donor lymphocyte infusion donor (not recorded which). It is not recorded whose cells these are; they may come from a transplant donor. The chain has TRBV29-1 and TRBJ1-1, with 10 nucleotides matching TRBD1. The CDR3 bases are TGCAGCGCCCGGGACAGGGGACGCGCTGAAGCTTTCTTT. The encoded protein is CSARDRGRAEAFF.